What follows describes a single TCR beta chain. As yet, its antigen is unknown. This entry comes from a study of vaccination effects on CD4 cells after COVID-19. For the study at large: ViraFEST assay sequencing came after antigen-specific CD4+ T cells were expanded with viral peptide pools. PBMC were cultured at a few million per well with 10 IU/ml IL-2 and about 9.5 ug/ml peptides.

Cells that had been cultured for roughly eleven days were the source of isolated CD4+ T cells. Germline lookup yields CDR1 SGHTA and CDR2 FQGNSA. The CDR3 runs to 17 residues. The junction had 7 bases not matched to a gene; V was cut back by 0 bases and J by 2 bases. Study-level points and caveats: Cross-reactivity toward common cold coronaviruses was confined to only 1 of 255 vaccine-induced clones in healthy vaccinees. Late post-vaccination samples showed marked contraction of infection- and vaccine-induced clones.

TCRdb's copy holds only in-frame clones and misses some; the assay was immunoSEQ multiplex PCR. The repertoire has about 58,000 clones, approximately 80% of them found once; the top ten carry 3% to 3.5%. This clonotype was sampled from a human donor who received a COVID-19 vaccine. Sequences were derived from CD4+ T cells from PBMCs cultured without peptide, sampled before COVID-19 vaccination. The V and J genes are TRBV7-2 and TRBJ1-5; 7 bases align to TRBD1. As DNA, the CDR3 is TGTGCCAGCAGCTTAGCGCCGACAGGGATTGGCAATCAGCCCCAGCATTTT. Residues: CASSLAPTGIGNQPQHF.